The sequence of this T cell receptor beta chain was determined in a study of blood T cell repertoires in COVID-19. Study in general: The cDNA or gDNA used as material had been derived from T cells, B-cell-depleted T cells, or PBMCs.

Before being deemed recovered, Cohort 3 donors had two negative PCRs, clearance, or symptom resolution. Clones were sequenced by immunoSEQ multiplex PCR, and TCRdb holds only the in-frame ones, with some missing. The sample shows 300,000 to 400,000 clones, more than 75% of them seen only once. CDR1 SGHVS and CDR2 FQNEAQ come from the germline V gene. With 4 bases clipped from V and 3 bases from J, the junction kept 9 bases outside the gene matches. The length of the CDR3 is 16 residues. The receptor was isolated from a woman in her 30s who had recovered from COVID-19. The V gene is TRBV7-8, the J gene TRBJ2-5, with 9 bases that match TRBD1. The sequenced material came from PBMCs or T cells enriched from blood (not recorded which). CDR3 nucleotides: TGTGCCAGCAGCTCTCAAGGGAGGACAGGGGAAGAGACCCAGTACTTC. Its translation is CASSSQGRTGEETQYF.